This TCR beta chain was identified in a study of T-cell reconstitution after alpha-beta-depleted transplantation in children. Findings and caveats of the study: The study reportedly traced alpha-beta T cells about two months after transplant to several hundred expanded graft clones. It was newly produced T cells that mostly accounted for T-cell counts and diversity one year after transplant. Day-60 TCRbeta diversity that was high in some patients was derived from surviving recipient T cells and thymic progenitors.

Using unique molecular identifiers, the investigators prepared the TCRbeta library. TCRdb analysed the PCR reads with MiXCR anew, one entry per CDR3 protein. The sample gives over 200,000 distinct CDR3 sequences, roughly a sixth of which show up once; around 44% is in the top ten. J lost 2 bases, V lost 6 bases, and 7 bases had no gene match. The CDR3 consists of 16 residues. Per the germline V gene, CDR1 is MNHEY and CDR2 is SVGAGI. Ten or more counts support this clonotype. No antigen is known for it. The chain combines TRBV6-5 with TRBJ2-2, with 9 bases fitting TRBD2. The sequences come from PBMCs, mostly from graft donor cells, collected 360 days after TCRalphabeta/CD19-depleted stem cell transplant. The clonotype originates from a male patient between 2 and 9 years old who had a stem cell transplant for acute lymphoblastic leukemia, so the T cells may come from the graft donor. The CDR3 region is CASRGVTSGNTGELFF. The CDR3 coding sequence is TGTGCCAGCAGGGGCGTGACTAGCGGAAACACCGGGGAGCTGTTTTTT.